The entry below gives a single TCR beta chain sequence along with its context. These data come from a study of blood T cell repertoires in COVID-19. The assay was immunoSEQ multiplex PCR, and TCRdb's table has in-frame clones only and misses some. The sample records about 88,000 clones, over 75% being singletons. Sequencing was done on a sample of peripheral blood. This TCR came from a woman of 80 years or more with acute or convalescent COVID-19.

The CDR3 DNA sequence: TGTGCCAGCAGTTACTCGACGGGAGGGGGCCGTGCTAGCACAGATACGCAGTATTTT. Encoded protein: CASSYSTGGGRASTDTQYF. The chain carries TRBV6-2 or TRBV6-3 and TRBJ2-3; TRBD2 might be the D (8 bases). Germline V gene lookup returns CDR1 MNHEY and CDR2 SVGEGT. With 0 bases removed from V and 0 bases from J, the gap between germline ends came to 19 bases. CDR3 length: 19 amino acids.